This TCR beta chain was recovered during a study of T cells in Graves' hyperthyroidism and ophthalmopathy. Study results and limitations: The blood repertoire included most of the expanded thyroid clonotypes above 0.001. A median about 6.2 months before onset, the model predicted ophthalmopathy.

The TCR beta CDR3 regions underwent amplification using RNA transcripts as the source. The HTBI set primed first-round TCR CDR3 RT-PCR. MiXCR, run by TCRdb on the multiplex PCR reads, gives a single entry per CDR3 protein. Here the sample spans over 700,000 distinct CDR3 sequences, 38% being singletons. This clonotype was picked up a small number of times. Its specificity is not known. This CDR3 region has 15 residues. Trimming took 5 bases from V and 10 from J, leaving 18 bases between them. The germline gives CDR1 SEHNR, CDR2 FQNEAQ (reference sequence). Newly diagnosed patients aged 18 to 65 had hyperthyroidism of under 2 months' duration. The PBMCs were sourced from fresh peripheral blood (about 10 ml).

The chain recombines TRBV7-9 with TRBJ1-6; possible D gene TRBD1, 6 bases. The sequence was collected from a man aged 18 to 30 with Graves' hyperthyroidism. The source material was blood. As DNA, the CDR3 is TGTGCCAGCAGCCAAGATTCGGGGGGCCGCTCACCCCTCCACTTT. Residues: CASSQDSGGRSPLHF.